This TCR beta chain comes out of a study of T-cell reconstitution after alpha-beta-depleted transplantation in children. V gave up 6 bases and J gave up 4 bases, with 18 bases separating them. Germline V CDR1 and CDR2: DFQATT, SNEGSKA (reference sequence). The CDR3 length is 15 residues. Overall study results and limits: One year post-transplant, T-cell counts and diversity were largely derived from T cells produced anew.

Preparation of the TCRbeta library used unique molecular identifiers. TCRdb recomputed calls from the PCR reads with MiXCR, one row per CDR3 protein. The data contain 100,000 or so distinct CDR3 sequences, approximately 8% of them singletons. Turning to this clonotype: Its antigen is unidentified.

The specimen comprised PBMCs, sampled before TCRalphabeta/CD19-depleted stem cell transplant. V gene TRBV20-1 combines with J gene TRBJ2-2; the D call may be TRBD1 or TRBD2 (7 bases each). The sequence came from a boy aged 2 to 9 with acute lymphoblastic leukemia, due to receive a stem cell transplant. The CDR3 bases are TGCAGTGCCCCCAGGGGGGGCCGAGGCACCGGGGAGCTGTTTTTT. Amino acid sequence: CSAPRGGRGTGELFF.